A selection of T cell receptor beta chains follows, all from one sample in a study of T cells in Graves' hyperthyroidism and ophthalmopathy. Each CDR3 protein gets one entry after TCRdb re-called the multiplex PCR reads with MiXCR. The data hold about 640,000 distinct CDR3 sequences, with 20% to 25% observed a single time. Material for sequencing was blood. The receptors stem from a man aged 25 to 45 with Graves' ophthalmopathy. Each CDR3 is given with its conserved first and last residue. The D gene is left open where the match is weak. Some rows mark clone size as missing; the rest say once, few, many or name a class of expanded clone.

J gene: TRBJ1-2; D gene: TRBD1; V gene: TRBV5-1; clone size: few; CDR3 protein: CASSSGQGVLGYTF; CDR3 DNA: TGCGCCAGCAGCTCCGGACAGGGGGTTTTGGGCTACACCTTC
J gene: TRBJ1-5; D gene: TRBD1; V gene: TRBV20-1; clone size: few; CDR3 protein: CSADRAGSNQPQHF; CDR3 DNA: TGCAGTGCTGACAGGGCGGGAAGCAATCAGCCCCAGCATTTT
J gene: TRBJ2-7; D gene: TRBD2; V gene: TRBV7-2; clone size: many; CDR3 protein: CASSSLAGGTYEQYF; CDR3 DNA: TGTGCCAGCAGCTCCCTAGCGGGAGGTACCTACGAGCAGTACTTC
J gene: TRBJ1-1; D gene: -; V gene: TRBV5-1; clone size: -; CDR3 protein: CASSRAVNTEAFF; CDR3 DNA: TGCGCCAGCAGCCGGGCCGTTAACACTGAAGCTTTCTTT
J gene: TRBJ1-5; D gene: -; V gene: TRBV28; clone size: many; CDR3 protein: CASKGTVSNQPQHF; CDR3 DNA: TGTGCCAGCAAAGGAACAGTTAGCAATCAGCCCCAGCATTTT
J gene: TRBJ2-5; D gene: -; V gene: TRBV18; clone size: -; CDR3 protein: CASSPRGRTQETQYF; CDR3 DNA: TGTGCCAGCTCACCACGAGGGCGTACCCAAGAGACCCAGTACTTC
J gene: TRBJ2-4; D gene: -; V gene: TRBV20-1; clone size: many; CDR3 protein: CSARDGSEAAKNIQYF; CDR3 DNA: TGCAGTGCTAGAGATGGATCCGAGGCGGCCAAAAACATTCAGTACTTC
J gene: TRBJ1-4; D gene: TRBD1; V gene: TRBV4-1; clone size: -; CDR3 protein: CASSQAGTAEGEKLFF; CDR3 DNA: TGCGCCAGCAGCCAAGCCGGGACAGCTGAGGGTGAAAAACTGTTTTTT
J gene: TRBJ2-7; D gene: -; V gene: TRBV6-5; clone size: -; CDR3 protein: CASSYGTVNYEQYF; CDR3 DNA: TGTGCCAGCAGTTACGGGACGGTGAACTACGAGCAGTACTTC
J gene: TRBJ2-5; D gene: TRBD1; V gene: TRBV9; clone size: -; CDR3 protein: CASSPGQPGETQYF; CDR3 DNA: TGTGCCAGCAGCCCGGGACAGCCGGGGGAGACCCAGTACTTC
J gene: TRBJ1-1; D gene: -; V gene: TRBV9; clone size: -; CDR3 protein: CASSLDGWGKTEAFF; CDR3 DNA: TGTGCCAGCAGCCTCGACGGCTGGGGGAAAACTGAAGCTTTCTTT
J gene: TRBJ2-5; D gene: TRBD2; V gene: TRBV3-1; clone size: many; CDR3 protein: CASSQAGGGETQYF; CDR3 DNA: TGTGCCAGCAGCCAAGCTGGGGGAGGGGAGACCCAGTACTTC
J gene: TRBJ2-7; D gene: TRBD1; V gene: TRBV12-3/TRBV12-4; clone size: few; CDR3 protein: CASSSAGQGLREQYF; CDR3 DNA: TGTGCCAGCAGTTCCGCCGGACAGGGGTTACGGGAGCAGTACTTC
J gene: TRBJ1-6; D gene: -; V gene: TRBV7-8; clone size: -; CDR3 protein: CASSLVSWTPTNSPLHF; CDR3 DNA: TGTGCCAGCAGCTTAGTTTCGTGGACACCAACTAATTCACCCCTCCACTTT
J gene: TRBJ1-5; D gene: -; V gene: TRBV4-1; clone size: -; CDR3 protein: CASSQGWTVSQPQHF; CDR3 DNA: TGCGCCAGCAGCCAAGGTTGGACAGTTAGCCAGCCCCAGCATTTT
J gene: TRBJ2-1; D gene: -; V gene: TRBV28; clone size: many; CDR3 protein: CASSFRTLDGEQFF; CDR3 DNA: TGTGCCAGCAGTTTTAGGACTTTAGACGGTGAGCAGTTCTTC
J gene: TRBJ2-1; D gene: -; V gene: TRBV7-2; clone size: few; CDR3 protein: CASTPGGNRYNEQFF; CDR3 DNA: TGTGCCAGCACCCCCGGAGGAAATCGCTACAATGAGCAGTTCTTC
J gene: TRBJ1-3; D gene: -; V gene: TRBV18; clone size: few; CDR3 protein: CASSPAHFERDTIYF; CDR3 DNA: TGTGCCAGCTCACCAGCTCATTTCGAGCGAGACACCATATATTTT
J gene: TRBJ1-2; D gene: TRBD1; V gene: TRBV28; clone size: many; CDR3 protein: CASSEGQGAQSYTF; CDR3 DNA: TGTGCCAGCAGCGAGGGACAGGGGGCTCAGAGCTACACCTTC
J gene: TRBJ2-5; D gene: TRBD1; V gene: TRBV7-8; clone size: -; CDR3 protein: CASSTTGGETQYF; CDR3 DNA: TGTGCCAGCAGCACCACAGGGGGAGAGACCCAGTACTTC
J gene: TRBJ2-7; D gene: TRBD2; V gene: TRBV20-1; clone size: few; CDR3 protein: CSASSGASYEQYF; CDR3 DNA: TGCAGTGCTAGTAGCGGGGCCTCCTACGAGCAGTACTTC
J gene: TRBJ1-1; D gene: -; V gene: TRBV12-3/TRBV12-4; clone size: many; CDR3 protein: CASKLSGGRTEAFF; CDR3 DNA: TGTGCCAGCAAATTAAGTGGGGGACGCACTGAAGCTTTCTTT
J gene: TRBJ2-2; D gene: -; V gene: TRBV19; clone size: few; CDR3 protein: CASEYESGPNTGELFF; CDR3 DNA: TGTGCCAGTGAATACGAAAGCGGGCCGAACACCGGGGAGCTGTTTTTT
J gene: TRBJ1-2; D gene: -; V gene: TRBV7-9; clone size: -; CDR3 protein: CASSLVQGYGYTF; CDR3 DNA: TGTGCCAGCAGCTTAGTTCAGGGCTATGGCTACACCTTC
J gene: TRBJ1-3; D gene: TRBD1; V gene: TRBV28; clone size: -; CDR3 protein: CASGPTGSGNTIYF; CDR3 DNA: TGTGCCAGCGGCCCGACAGGGAGTGGAAACACCATATATTTT
J gene: TRBJ2-7; D gene: -; V gene: TRBV5-5; clone size: -; CDR3 protein: CASSWGGVPTYEQYF; CDR3 DNA: TGTGCCAGCAGCTGGGGCGGGGTCCCGACCTACGAGCAGTACTTC
J gene: TRBJ2-3; D gene: -; V gene: TRBV19; clone size: many; CDR3 protein: CASNVGYTDTQYF; CDR3 DNA: TGTGCCAGTAACGTTGGTTACACAGATACGCAGTATTTT
J gene: TRBJ2-1; D gene: -; V gene: TRBV27; clone size: few; CDR3 protein: CASSWTLYNEQFF; CDR3 DNA: TGTGCCAGCAGTTGGACACTCTACAATGAGCAGTTCTTC
J gene: TRBJ2-7; D gene: -; V gene: TRBV18; clone size: few; CDR3 protein: CATPSEAVNKESRYEQYF; CDR3 DNA: TGTGCCACCCCTAGCGAAGCGGTTAACAAAGAATCTCGCTACGAGCAGTACTTC
J gene: TRBJ1-3; D gene: -; V gene: TRBV12-3/TRBV12-4; clone size: few; CDR3 protein: CASSLWGTSGNTIYF; CDR3 DNA: TGTGCCAGCAGTTTATGGGGGACCTCTGGAAACACCATATATTTT
J gene: TRBJ2-1; D gene: TRBD1; V gene: TRBV27; clone size: few; CDR3 protein: CASSKRQGVGEQFF; CDR3 DNA: TGTGCCAGCAGTAAACGACAGGGGGTTGGTGAGCAGTTCTTC
J gene: TRBJ2-2; D gene: TRBD2; V gene: TRBV6-1; clone size: few; CDR3 protein: CASSASGANTGELFF; CDR3 DNA: TGTGCCAGCAGTGCTAGCGGGGCTAACACCGGGGAGCTGTTTTTT
J gene: TRBJ1-6; D gene: TRBD1; V gene: TRBV6-2/TRBV6-3; clone size: -; CDR3 protein: CASRDRAGARALHF; CDR3 DNA: TGTGCCAGCAGGGACAGGGCCGGAGCTCGGGCCCTCCACTTT
J gene: TRBJ2-7; D gene: -; V gene: TRBV7-2; clone size: few; CDR3 protein: CASSLMGAVTYEQYF; CDR3 DNA: TGTGCCAGCAGCCTAATGGGCGCGGTTACCTACGAGCAGTACTTC
J gene: TRBJ1-1; D gene: -; V gene: TRBV28; clone size: -; CDR3 protein: CASDKGYTEAFF; CDR3 DNA: TGTGCCAGCGACAAGGGATACACTGAAGCTTTCTTT
J gene: TRBJ1-1; D gene: -; V gene: TRBV30; clone size: many; CDR3 protein: CAWRGVTEAFF; CDR3 DNA: TGTGCCTGGAGAGGAGTCACTGAAGCTTTCTTT
J gene: TRBJ2-1; D gene: -; V gene: TRBV5-1; clone size: -; CDR3 protein: CASSIPTNEQFF; CDR3 DNA: TGTGCCAGCAGCATCCCGACCAATGAGCAGTTCTTC
J gene: TRBJ2-7; D gene: -; V gene: TRBV28; clone size: many; CDR3 protein: CASSPSGLYEQYF; CDR3 DNA: TGTGCCAGCAGTCCCTCCGGCCTCTACGAGCAGTACTTC
J gene: TRBJ1-6; D gene: -; V gene: TRBV28; clone size: -; CDR3 protein: CASSLLAGTDNSPLHF; CDR3 DNA: TGTGCCAGCAGTTTATTGGCCGGGACTGATAATTCACCCCTCCACTTT
J gene: TRBJ2-7; D gene: -; V gene: TRBV4-1; clone size: -; CDR3 protein: CASSQEGGSTYEQYF; CDR3 DNA: TGCGCCAGCAGCCAAGAGGGAGGCAGTACCTACGAGCAGTACTTC
J gene: TRBJ1-6; D gene: -; V gene: TRBV20-1; clone size: few; CDR3 protein: CSARQVDNSPLHF; CDR3 DNA: TGCAGTGCTCGACAGGTGGATAATTCACCCCTCCACTTT
J gene: TRBJ2-7; D gene: TRBD2; V gene: TRBV11-2; clone size: -; CDR3 protein: CASSLGTSAEQYF; CDR3 DNA: TGTGCCAGCAGCTTGGGGACTAGCGCCGAGCAGTACTTC
J gene: TRBJ2-5; D gene: TRBD2; V gene: TRBV5-4; clone size: -; CDR3 protein: CASSLNPEPGGETQYF; CDR3 DNA: TGTGCCAGCAGCTTGAATCCAGAGCCGGGAGGAGAGACCCAGTACTTC
J gene: TRBJ2-2; D gene: -; V gene: TRBV7-3; clone size: -; CDR3 protein: CASSPSRVTGELFF; CDR3 DNA: TGTGCCAGCAGCCCTAGCAGAGTCACCGGGGAGCTGTTTTTT